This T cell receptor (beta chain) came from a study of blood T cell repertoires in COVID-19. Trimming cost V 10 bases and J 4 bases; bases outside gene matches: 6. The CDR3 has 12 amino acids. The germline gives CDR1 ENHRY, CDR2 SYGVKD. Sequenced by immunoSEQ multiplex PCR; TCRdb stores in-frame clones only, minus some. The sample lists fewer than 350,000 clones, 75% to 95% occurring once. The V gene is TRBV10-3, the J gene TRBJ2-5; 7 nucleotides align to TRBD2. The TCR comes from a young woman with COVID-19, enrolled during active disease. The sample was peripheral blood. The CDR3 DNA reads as TGTGCCACCGGGGAGGGGACAGAGACCCAGTACTTC. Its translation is CATGEGTETQYF.